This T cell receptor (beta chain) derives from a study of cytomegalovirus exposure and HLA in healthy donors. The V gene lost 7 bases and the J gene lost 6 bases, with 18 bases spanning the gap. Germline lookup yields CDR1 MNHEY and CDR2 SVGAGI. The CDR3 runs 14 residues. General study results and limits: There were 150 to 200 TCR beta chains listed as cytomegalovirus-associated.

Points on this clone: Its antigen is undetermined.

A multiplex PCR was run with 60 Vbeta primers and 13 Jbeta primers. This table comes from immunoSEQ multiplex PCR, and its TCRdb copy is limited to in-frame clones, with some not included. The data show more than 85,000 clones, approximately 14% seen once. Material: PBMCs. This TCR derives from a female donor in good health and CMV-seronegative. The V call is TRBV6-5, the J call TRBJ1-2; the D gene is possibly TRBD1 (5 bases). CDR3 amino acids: CASTRSSWTNGYTF. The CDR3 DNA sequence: TGTGCCAGCACCAGGTCATCGTGGACAAATGGCTACACCTTC.